A selection of T cell receptor beta chains follows, all from one sample in a study of cytomegalovirus exposure and HLA in healthy donors. Sequenced by immunoSEQ multiplex PCR; TCRdb stores in-frame clones only, minus some. The sample yields 150,000 to 200,000 clones, about 80% seen once. The specimen sequenced was PBMCs. Receptors originate from a woman aged 18-30 years in good health and CMV-seropositive. CDR3s leave out the opening cysteine and the closing phenylalanine or tryptophan. The D gene is left open where the match is weak.

v_gene	len	j_gene	d_gene	CDR3aa
TRBV5-1	14	TRBJ1-1	-	ASSFSVDWRNTEAF
TRBV2	14	TRBJ2-4	TRBD2	ASSDSGLAGQTIQY
TRBV11-2	11	TRBJ2-5	-	ASSFGFGETQY
TRBV5-5	13	TRBJ1-1	-	ASSSILTGNTEAF
TRBV5-6	9	TRBJ1-2	-	ASSLVSGYT
TRBV9	12	TRBJ2-5	-	ASSTGTSQETQY
TRBV7-3	13	TRBJ1-6	-	ASSLTAGANSPLH
TRBV6-4	11	TRBJ1-1	-	ASSVQQNTEAF
TRBV5-1	11	TRBJ2-7	TRBD1	ASKTGGSYEQY
TRBV19	16	TRBJ2-1	TRBD2	ASSFSSNLAGVSNEQF
TRBV7-6	13	TRBJ1-4	-	ASSLGGVTNEKLF
TRBV7-9	14	TRBJ1-1	-	ASSFQRPQGSAEAF
TRBV18	13	TRBJ2-7	-	ASSPSRVRNYEQY
TRBV6-6	13	TRBJ1-2	-	ASSSTNGAEGGYT
TRBV11-2	12	TRBJ1-1	-	ASSLGPGYTEAF
TRBV5-3	14	TRBJ2-4	-	ARSLDPPGAKNIQY
TRBV9	12	TRBJ2-1	TRBD2	ASSERGAYNEQF
TRBV5-1	11	TRBJ1-5	-	ASSLAGDQPQH
TRBV7-8	14	TRBJ2-2	TRBD2	ASTQKRLAGSGELF
TRBV7-2	11	TRBJ2-7	TRBD1	ASKYRGSYEQY
TRBV7-8	11	TRBJ1-2	TRBD1	ASSQDRNYGYT
TRBV5-4	13	TRBJ2-1	TRBD1	ASSLGTASYNEQF
TRBV10-1	10	TRBJ1-2	-	ASSETGRGYT
TRBV2	13	TRBJ1-2	TRBD1	ASSEEYGTGEGYT
TRBV19	12	TRBJ2-5	TRBD2	ASSKLATQETQY
TRBV4-1	16	TRBJ2-5	TRBD2	ASSQEASGGAYQETQY
TRBV7-2	11	TRBJ2-1	TRBD2	ASSQTSDHEQF
TRBV5-4	12	TRBJ1-2	TRBD1	ASRIPGTGGGYT
TRBV6-4	13	TRBJ1-5	-	ASSEEAGSNQPQH
TRBV29-1	11	TRBJ1-2	-	SFQGLGNYGYT
TRBV9	14	TRBJ2-1	TRBD2	ASSVTGTSGGLGQF
TRBV19	12	TRBJ2-2	-	APIRRGNTGELF
TRBV7-2	13	TRBJ1-2	TRBD1	ASTPQGAKNYGYT
TRBV5-6	14	TRBJ2-1	TRBD2	ASSVGLAGGYNEQF
TRBV10-3	11	TRBJ2-1	TRBD1	AISRTGGNEQF
TRBV7-9	13	TRBJ1-4	-	ASSRGRDWNEKLF
TRBV5-6	13	TRBJ2-3	TRBD2	ASSSGGSGGYTQY
TRBV2	14	TRBJ2-7	-	ASSETLRGQAYEQY
TRBV6-5	10	TRBJ2-7	TRBD1	ASRDRGYEQY
TRBV6-5	13	TRBJ2-7	TRBD2	ASSYSTSGTYEQY
TRBV5-8	12	TRBJ1-1	-	ASRDGQLNTEAF
TRBV9	11	TRBJ2-3	-	ASSVGVQDTQY
TRBV4-1	15	TRBJ2-1	TRBD2	ASSQAPTSGRNNEQF
TRBV5-6	15	TRBJ2-5	TRBD1	ASSTGTGRTIQETQY